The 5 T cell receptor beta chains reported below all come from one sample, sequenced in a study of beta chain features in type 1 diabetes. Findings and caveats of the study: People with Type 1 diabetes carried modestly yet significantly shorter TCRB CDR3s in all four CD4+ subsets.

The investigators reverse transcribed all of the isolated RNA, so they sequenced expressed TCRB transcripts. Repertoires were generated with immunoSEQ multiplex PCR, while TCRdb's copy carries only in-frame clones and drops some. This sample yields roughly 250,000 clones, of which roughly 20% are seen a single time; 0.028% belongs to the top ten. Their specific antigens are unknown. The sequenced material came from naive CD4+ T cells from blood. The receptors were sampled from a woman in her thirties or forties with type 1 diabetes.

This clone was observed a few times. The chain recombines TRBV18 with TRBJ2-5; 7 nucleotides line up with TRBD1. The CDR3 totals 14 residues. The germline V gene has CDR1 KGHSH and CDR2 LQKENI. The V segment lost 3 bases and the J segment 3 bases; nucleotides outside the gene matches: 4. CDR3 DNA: TGTGCCAGCTCACCTCCCGGACAGGAAGAGACCCAGTACTTC. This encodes CASSPPGQEETQYF.

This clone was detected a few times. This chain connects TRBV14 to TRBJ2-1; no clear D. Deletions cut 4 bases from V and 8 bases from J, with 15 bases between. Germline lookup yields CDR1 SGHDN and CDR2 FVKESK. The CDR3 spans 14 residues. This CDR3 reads CASSLLARRDEQFF. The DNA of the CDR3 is TGTGCCAGCAGCCTCTTAGCACGACGGGATGAGCAGTTCTTC.

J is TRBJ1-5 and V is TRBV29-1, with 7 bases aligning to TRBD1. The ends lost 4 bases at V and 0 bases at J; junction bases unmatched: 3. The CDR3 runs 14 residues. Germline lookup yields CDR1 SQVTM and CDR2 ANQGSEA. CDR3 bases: TGCAGCGTTGCCGGGACAGATAGCAATCAGCCCCAGCATTTT. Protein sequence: CSVAGTDSNQPQHF.

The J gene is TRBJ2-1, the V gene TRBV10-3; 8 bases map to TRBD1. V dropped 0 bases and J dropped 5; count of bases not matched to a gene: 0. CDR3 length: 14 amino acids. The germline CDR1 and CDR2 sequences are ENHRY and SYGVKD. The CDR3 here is CAISESTGDNEQFF. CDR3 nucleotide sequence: TGTGCCATCAGTGAGTCGACAGGGGACAATGAGCAGTTCTTC.

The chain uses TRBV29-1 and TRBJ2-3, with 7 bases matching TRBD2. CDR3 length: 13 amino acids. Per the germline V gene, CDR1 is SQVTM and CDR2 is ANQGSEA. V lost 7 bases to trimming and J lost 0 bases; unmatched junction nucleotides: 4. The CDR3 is CSAREGSTDTQYF. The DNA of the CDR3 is TGCAGCGCCAGGGAGGGGAGCACAGATACGCAGTATTTT.